The entry below gives a single T cell receptor (beta chain) sequence along with its context. Its antigen is as yet unknown. Produced via immunoSEQ multiplex PCR; TCRdb's table is partial and in-frame only. The sample shows roughly 14,000 clones, 62% of them seen only once. The CDR3 is made up of 18 amino acids. Per germline, CDR1 MDHEN and CDR2 SYDVKM. The V gene end was trimmed by 4 bases and the J gene end by 1 base; junction bases not matched to a gene: 11. The data were taken from a study of neoadjuvant anti-PD-1 for oral cavity cancer. Findings and caveats of the study: Higher pretreatment Treg/Th17 ratios tracked higher pretreatment blood clonality.

The receptor was isolated from a person between 40 and 85 years old with oral cavity squamous cell carcinoma. The material sequenced was PBMCs, taken before nivolumab (anti-PD-1) treatment. The chain combines TRBV28 with TRBJ2-3; 10 bases fit TRBD1. The CDR3, as DNA: TGTGCCAGCAGTTCCGGGACAGGGGTAGGTTCACGCACAGATACGCAGTATTTT. Protein product: CASSSGTGVGSRTDTQYF.